This TCR beta chain was profiled in a study of T cells after yellow fever vaccination. Study-wide points: Reappearing after the booster were most of the clones from primary vaccination (around 95% CD4, about 87% CD8).

This clonotype was detected only a few times. Its target is not known. One entry per CDR3 protein results from TCRdb running MiXCR on the 5' RACE reads. The top ten hold 18% of the sample, which has about 300,000 distinct CDR3 sequences, around 6.8% seen once. Trimming removed 8 bases from V and 2 bases from J, with 12 bases in between. This CDR3 comprises 13 residues. Germline CDR1 reads SGHAT; CDR2 reads FQNNGV. This sequence joins TRBV11-2 and TRBJ1-1; D is undetermined. The specimen was PBMCs, collected around 45 days after the first yellow fever vaccination. This clonotype was obtained from a man aged 18 to 35 who received the YFV17D yellow fever vaccine. The CDR3 DNA is TGTGCCAGCCGGTGGCCGTTTAACACTGAAGCTTTCTTT. It specifies CASRWPFNTEAFF.